These T cell receptor beta chains were read from a single sample in a study of cytomegalovirus exposure and HLA in healthy donors. Sequencing was performed with immunoSEQ multiplex PCR; in TCRdb, only in-frame clones are kept and a portion is missing. This listing includes 140,000 to 150,000 clones. Material for sequencing was PBMCs. The receptors were gathered from a woman aged 45-60 years in good health and CMV-seronegative. The conserved cysteine and the conserved F or W are not part of the CDR3 here.

>TRBV27
ASRNWTGWAGELF
>TRBV19
AVSGRSYEQY
>TRBV27
ASSLGGLSGNTIY
>TRBV19
ASSTRTRGIYEQY
>TRBV6-5
ASSYLQGGTEAF
>TRBV7-2
ASSLKTGGAEPQH
>TRBV18
ASSPGTGENTIY
>TRBV28
ASSLSDRQETQY
>TRBV9
ASSGDWDNEQF
>TRBV7-2
ASSSQGLGNTIY
>TRBV7-3
ASSLKAGGVTDTQY
>TRBV29-1
SATTQGIWGNTIY
>TRBV30
ACPEASGRTDTQY
>TRBV4-3
ASSVRPDGDDEQF
>TRBV4-2
ASSQVSIDYEQY
>TRBV9
ASSVPGGPTDTQY
>TRBV4-1
ASSQGPGSGANVLT
>TRBV5-1
ASSGGTGGFYEQY
>TRBV27
ASSPLRGGRF
>TRBV9
ASSVGLTTGVHGYT
>TRBV7-6
ASSLNRESNEKLF
>TRBV30
AWTSGQGAGEQY
>TRBV21-1
ASSGRESNSNQPQH
>TRBV28
ASTRGLTNQPQH